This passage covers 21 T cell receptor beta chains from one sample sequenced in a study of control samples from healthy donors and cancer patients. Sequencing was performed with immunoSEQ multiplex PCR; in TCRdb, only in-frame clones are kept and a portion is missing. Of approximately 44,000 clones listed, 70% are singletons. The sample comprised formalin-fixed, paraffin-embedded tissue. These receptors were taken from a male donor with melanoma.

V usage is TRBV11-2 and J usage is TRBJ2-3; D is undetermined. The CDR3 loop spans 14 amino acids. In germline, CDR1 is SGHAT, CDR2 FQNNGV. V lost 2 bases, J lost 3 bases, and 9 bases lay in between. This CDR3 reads CASSLTLSTDTQYF. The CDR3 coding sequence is TGTGCCAGCAGCTTAACCCTTAGTACAGATACGCAGTATTTT.

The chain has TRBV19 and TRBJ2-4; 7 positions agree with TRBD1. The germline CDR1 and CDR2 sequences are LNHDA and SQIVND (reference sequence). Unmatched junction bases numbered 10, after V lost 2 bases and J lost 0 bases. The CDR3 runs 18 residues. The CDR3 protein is CASSILGQRTLAKNIQYF. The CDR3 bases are TGTGCCAGTAGTATATTGGGACAGCGAACCCTAGCCAAAAACATTCAGTACTTC.

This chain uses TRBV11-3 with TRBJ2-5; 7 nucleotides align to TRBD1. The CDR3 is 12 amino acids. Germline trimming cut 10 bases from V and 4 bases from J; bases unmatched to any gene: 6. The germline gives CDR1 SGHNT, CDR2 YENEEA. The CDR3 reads CANQGVSETQYF. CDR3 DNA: TGTGCCAACCAGGGGGTTTCAGAGACCCAGTACTTC.

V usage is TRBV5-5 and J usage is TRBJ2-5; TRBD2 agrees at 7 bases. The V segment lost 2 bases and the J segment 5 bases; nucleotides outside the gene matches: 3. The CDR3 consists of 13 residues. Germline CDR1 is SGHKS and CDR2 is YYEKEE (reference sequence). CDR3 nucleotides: TGTGCCAGCAGCTTTGAACTAGCGGAGACCCAGTACTTC. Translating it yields CASSFELAETQYF.

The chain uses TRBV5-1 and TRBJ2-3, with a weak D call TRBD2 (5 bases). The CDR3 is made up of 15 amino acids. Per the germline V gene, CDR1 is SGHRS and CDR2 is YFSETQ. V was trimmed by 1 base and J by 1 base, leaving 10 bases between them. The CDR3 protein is CASSLTAERTDTQYF. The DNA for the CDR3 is TGCGCCAGCAGCTTGACAGCGGAACGCACAGATACGCAGTATTTT. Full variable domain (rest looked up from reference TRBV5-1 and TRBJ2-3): KAGVTQTPRYLIKTRGQQVTLSCSPISGHRSVSWYQQTPGQGLQFLFEYFSETQRNKGNFPGRFSGRQFSNSRSEMNVSTLELGDSALYLCASSLTAERTDTQYFGPGTRLTVL.

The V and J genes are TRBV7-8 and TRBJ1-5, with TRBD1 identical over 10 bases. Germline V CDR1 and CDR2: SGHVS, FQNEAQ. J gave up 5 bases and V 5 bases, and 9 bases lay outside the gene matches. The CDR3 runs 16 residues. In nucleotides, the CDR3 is TGTGCCAGCAGCCTTATGGGACAGGGGAGCGATCAGCCCCAGCATTTT. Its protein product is CASSLMGQGSDQPQHF.

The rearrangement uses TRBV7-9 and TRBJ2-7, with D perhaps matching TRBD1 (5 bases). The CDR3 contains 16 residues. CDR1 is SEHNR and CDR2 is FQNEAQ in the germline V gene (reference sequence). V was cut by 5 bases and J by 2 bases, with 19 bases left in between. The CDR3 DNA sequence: TGTGCCAGCAGCCCACCTCTCCAAGGGGAAACCTACGAGCAGTACTTC. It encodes CASSPPLQGETYEQYF. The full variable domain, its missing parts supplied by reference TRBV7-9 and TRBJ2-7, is DTGVSQNPRHKITKRGQNVTFRCDPISEHNRLYWYRQTLGQGPEFLTYFQNEAQLEKSRLLSDRFSAERPKGSFSTLEIQRTEQGDSAMYLCASSPPLQGETYEQYFGPGTRLTVT.

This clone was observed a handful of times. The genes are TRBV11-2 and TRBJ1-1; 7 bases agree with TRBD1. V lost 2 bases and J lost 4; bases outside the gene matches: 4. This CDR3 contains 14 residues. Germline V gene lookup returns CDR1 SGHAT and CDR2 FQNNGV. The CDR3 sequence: CASSLQGGSTEAFF. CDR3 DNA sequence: TGTGCCAGCAGCTTACAGGGGGGGAGCACTGAAGCTTTCTTT.

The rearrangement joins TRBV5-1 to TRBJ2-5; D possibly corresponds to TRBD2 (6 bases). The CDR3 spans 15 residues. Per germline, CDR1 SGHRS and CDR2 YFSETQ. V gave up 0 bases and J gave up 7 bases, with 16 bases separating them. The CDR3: CASSLGTAEGGTQYF. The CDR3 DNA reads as TGCGCCAGCAGCTTGGGGACCGCGGAGGGAGGGACCCAGTACTTC.

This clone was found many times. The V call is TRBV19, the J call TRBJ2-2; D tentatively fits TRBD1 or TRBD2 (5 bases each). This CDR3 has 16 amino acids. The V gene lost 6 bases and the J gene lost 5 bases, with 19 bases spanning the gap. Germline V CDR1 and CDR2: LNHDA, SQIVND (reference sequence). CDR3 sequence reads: CASSPRDERETGELFF. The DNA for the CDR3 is TGTGCCAGTAGCCCCAGGGACGAGAGGGAGACCGGGGAGCTGTTTTTT.

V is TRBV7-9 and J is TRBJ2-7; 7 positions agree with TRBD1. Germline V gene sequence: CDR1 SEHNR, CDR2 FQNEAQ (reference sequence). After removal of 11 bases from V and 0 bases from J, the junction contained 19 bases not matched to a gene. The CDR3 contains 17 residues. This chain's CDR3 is CASAPSKGAGPSYEQYF. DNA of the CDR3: TGTGCCTCAGCACCTTCAAAGGGGGCAGGGCCCTCCTACGAGCAGTACTTC.

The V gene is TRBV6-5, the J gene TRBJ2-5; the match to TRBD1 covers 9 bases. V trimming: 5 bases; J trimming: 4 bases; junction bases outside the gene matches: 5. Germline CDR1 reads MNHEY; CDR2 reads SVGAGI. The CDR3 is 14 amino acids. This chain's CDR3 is CASSPPGQGETQYF. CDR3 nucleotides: TGTGCCAGCAGTCCTCCGGGACAGGGAGAGACCCAGTACTTC.

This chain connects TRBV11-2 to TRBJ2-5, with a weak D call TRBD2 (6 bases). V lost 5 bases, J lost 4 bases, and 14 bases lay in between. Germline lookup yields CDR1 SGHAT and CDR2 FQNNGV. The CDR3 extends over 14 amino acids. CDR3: CASSPYGGGETQYF. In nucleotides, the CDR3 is TGTGCCAGCAGCCCATACGGGGGAGGAGAGACCCAGTACTTC.

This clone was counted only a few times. CDR3 region: CSGMGSGTSGTYEQYF. The CDR3 region has the DNA TGCAGCGGGATGGGCTCCGGGACTAGCGGAACCTACGAGCAGTACTTC. This sequence joins TRBV29-1 and TRBJ2-7; 11 nucleotides match TRBD2. Germline assignment: CDR1 SQVTM and CDR2 ANQGSEA. The CDR3 has 16 residues. After removal of 7 bases from V and 2 bases from J, the junction contained 13 bases not matched to a gene.

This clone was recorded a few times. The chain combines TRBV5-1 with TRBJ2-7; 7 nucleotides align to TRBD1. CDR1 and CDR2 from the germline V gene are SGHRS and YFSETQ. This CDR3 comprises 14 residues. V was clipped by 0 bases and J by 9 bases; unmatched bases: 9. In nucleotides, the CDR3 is TGCGCCAGCAGCTTGGCTGACGAAGGGGGCGGGCAGTACTTC. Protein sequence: CASSLADEGGGQYF. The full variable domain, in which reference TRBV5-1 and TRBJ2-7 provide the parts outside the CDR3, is KAGVTQTPRYLIKTRGQQVTLSCSPISGHRSVSWYQQTPGQGLQFLFEYFSETQRNKGNFPGRFSGRQFSNSRSEMNVSTLELGDSALYLCASSLADEGGGQYFGPGTRLTVT.

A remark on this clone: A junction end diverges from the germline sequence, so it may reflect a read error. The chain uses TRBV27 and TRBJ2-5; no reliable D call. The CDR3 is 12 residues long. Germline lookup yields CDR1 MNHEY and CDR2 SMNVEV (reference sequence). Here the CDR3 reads CASSLPQGTQYF. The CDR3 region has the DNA TGTGCCAGCAGTTTACCCCAAGGGACCCAGTACTTC.

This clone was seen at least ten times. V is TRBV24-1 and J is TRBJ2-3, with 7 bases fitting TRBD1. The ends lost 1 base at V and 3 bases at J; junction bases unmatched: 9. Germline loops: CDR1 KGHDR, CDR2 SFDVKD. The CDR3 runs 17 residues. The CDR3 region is CATSDLPARGRTDTQYF. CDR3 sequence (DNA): TGTGCCACCAGTGATTTACCCGCTAGGGGGCGGACAGATACGCAGTATTTT.

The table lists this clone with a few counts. CDR3: CASSEVALPAGELFF. In DNA, the CDR3 is TGCGCCAGCAGTGAGGTTGCCCTTCCCGCCGGGGAGCTGTTTTTT. The rearrangement uses TRBV10-2 and TRBJ2-2, with D unresolved. The germline V and J ends were trimmed by 2 bases and 6 bases, with 13 bases remaining between them. The CDR3 has 15 residues. Germline CDR1 reads WSHSY; CDR2 reads SAAADI.

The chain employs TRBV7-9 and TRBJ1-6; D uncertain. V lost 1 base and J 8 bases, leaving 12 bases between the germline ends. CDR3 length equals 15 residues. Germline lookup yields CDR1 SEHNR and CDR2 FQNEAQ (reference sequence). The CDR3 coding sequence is TGTGCCAGCAGCTTAGTCTCGCAGGCCTATTCACCCCTCCACTTT. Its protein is CASSLVSQAYSPLHF.

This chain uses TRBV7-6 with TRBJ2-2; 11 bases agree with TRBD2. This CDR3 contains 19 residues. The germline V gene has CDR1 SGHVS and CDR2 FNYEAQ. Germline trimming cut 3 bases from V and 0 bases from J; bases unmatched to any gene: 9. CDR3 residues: CASSFPGTSGVTNTGELFF. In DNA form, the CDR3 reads TGTGCCAGCAGCTTCCCCGGGACTAGCGGCGTTACGAACACCGGGGAGCTGTTTTTT.

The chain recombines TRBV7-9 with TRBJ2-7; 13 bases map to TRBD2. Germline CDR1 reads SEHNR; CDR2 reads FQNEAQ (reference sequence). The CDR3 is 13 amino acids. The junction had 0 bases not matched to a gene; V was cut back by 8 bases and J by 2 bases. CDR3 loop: CASGLAGAYEQYF. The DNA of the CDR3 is TGTGCCAGCGGACTAGCGGGAGCCTACGAGCAGTACTTC.